This T cell receptor beta chain comes out of a study of blood T cell repertoires in COVID-19. CDR3 size: 14 residues. Germline CDR1 is MRHNA and CDR2 is SNTAGT. Trimming took 5 bases from V and 2 from J; bases not matched to a gene: 4. As processed by the authors: Amplification of reference gene primers was used by the study to estimate nucleated cell counts. Here immunoSEQ multiplex PCR was the method, and the copy in TCRdb shows in-frame clones only, minus some. The DNA was the basis for D and trimming; V, J and clone size are from that table. Among about 110,000 clones listed, about 72% were seen once.

Source material: peripheral blood. The receptor comes from a woman aged 60-75 years with acute or convalescent COVID-19. The chain couples TRBV6-4 to TRBJ2-3; TRBD1 aligns across 7 bases. The CDR3 sequence: CASSRDSITDTQYF. The CDR3, as DNA: TGTGCCAGCAGTCGGGACAGTATCACAGATACGCAGTATTTT.